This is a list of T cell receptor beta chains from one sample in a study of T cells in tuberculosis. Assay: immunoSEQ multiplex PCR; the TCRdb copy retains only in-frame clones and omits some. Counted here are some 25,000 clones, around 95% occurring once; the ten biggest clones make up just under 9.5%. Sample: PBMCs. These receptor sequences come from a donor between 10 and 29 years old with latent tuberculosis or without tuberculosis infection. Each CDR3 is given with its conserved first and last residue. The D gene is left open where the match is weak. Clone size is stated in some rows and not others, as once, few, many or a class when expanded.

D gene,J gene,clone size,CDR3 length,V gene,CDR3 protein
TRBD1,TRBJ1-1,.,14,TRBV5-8,CASSLGQGYTEAFF
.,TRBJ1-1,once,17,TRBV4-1,CASSQDQWSGMNTEAFF
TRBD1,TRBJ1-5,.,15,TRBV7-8,CASSLIQGPDQPQHF
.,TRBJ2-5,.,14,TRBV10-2,CASRSRVPWETQYF
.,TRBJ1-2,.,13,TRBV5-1,CASSLALGDGYTF
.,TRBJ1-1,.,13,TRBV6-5,CASHSPLNTEAFF
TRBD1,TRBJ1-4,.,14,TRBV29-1,CSVQTGQLNEKLFF
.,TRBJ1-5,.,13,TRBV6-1,CASSSGSGQPQHF
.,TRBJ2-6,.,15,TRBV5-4,CASSLVQSGANVLTF
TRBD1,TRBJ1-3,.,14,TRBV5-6,CASSWTGGGNTIYF
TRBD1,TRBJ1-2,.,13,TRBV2,CASSGQGASGYTF
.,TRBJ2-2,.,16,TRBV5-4,CASSPPGGGANGELFF
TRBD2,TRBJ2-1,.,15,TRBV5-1,CASTVGGLQYNEQFF
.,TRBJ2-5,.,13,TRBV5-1,CASRQDLGGTQYF
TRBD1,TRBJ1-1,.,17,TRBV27,CASSSVGQGAMNTEAFF
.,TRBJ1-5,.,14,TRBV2,CASSERAGGQPQHF
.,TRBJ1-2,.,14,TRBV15,CATGEGTPNYGYTF
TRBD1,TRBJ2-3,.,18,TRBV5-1,CASSPQPRDSYSTDTQYF
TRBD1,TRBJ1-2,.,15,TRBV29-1,CSVGGTGLFDRGYTF
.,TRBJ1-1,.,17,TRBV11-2,CASSLEIGRRGNTEAFF
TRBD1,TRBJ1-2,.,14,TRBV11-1,CASSLAGTGVGYTF
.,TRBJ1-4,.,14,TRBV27,CASSLYGGYEKLFF